The 2 T cell receptor beta chains in this list originate from one sample, sequenced in a study of T-cell reconstitution after alpha-beta-depleted transplantation in children. For TCRbeta, the library was prepared with unique molecular identifiers. TCRdb itself ran the PCR reads through MiXCR, one entry per CDR3 protein. The table records fewer than 550,000 distinct CDR3 sequences, about 10% of them present only once. Sequenced material: PBMCs, taken before TCRalphabeta/CD19-depleted stem cell transplant. The receptor set was obtained from a child under 10 years old with inherited bone marrow failure, due to receive a stem cell transplant.

At least ten counts were recorded for this clonotype. The V call is TRBV7-9, the J call TRBJ1-4, with TRBD1 as a possible D gene (5 bases). Deletions cut 3 bases from V and 6 bases from J, with 17 bases between. The V gene's germline CDR1 is SEHNR and CDR2 FQNEAQ (reference sequence). The CDR3 consists of 16 residues. CDR3 sequence (DNA): TGTGCCAGCAGCTTGTATGGGGCATCCCCTCATGAAAAACTGTTTTTT. This codes for CASSLYGASPHEKLFF.

This clonotype was counted at least ten times. V usage is TRBV30 and J usage is TRBJ2-7, with D hard to call. V was clipped by 2 bases and J by 4 bases, with 15 bases between them. Germline loops: CDR1 GTSNPN, CDR2 SVGIG (reference sequence). There are 14 residues in the CDR3. As DNA, the CDR3 is TGTGCCTGGAGTTCACCCCTGAATCAATACGAGCAGTACTTC. Its protein is CAWSSPLNQYEQYF. Full variable domain (remainder filled in from reference TRBV30 and TRBJ2-7): SQTIHQWPATLVQPVGSPLSLECTVEGTSNPNLYWYRQAAGRGLQLLFYSVGIGQISSEVPQNLSASRPQDRQFILSSKKLLLSDSGFYLCAWSSPLNQYEQYFGPGTRLTVT.